The next 8 T cell receptor beta chains were all read from a single sample in a study of early T cells in non-severe SARS-CoV-2 infection. Each CDR3 protein is one row after TCRdb ran MiXCR on the 5' RACE reads. The table lists tens of thousands of distinct CDR3 sequences, 8.5% to 10% of them singletons. The sample was whole blood. The receptor source for this set is an adult who was a healthcare worker with PCR-confirmed SARS-CoV-2 infection or an uninfected control (not recorded which).

This chain joins TRBV20-1 and TRBJ2-7; TRBD2 matches 14 bases. From germline, CDR1 is DFQATT and CDR2 SNEGSKA (reference sequence). This CDR3 is built from 15 residues. V shed 3 bases and J 5 bases; nucleotides not matched to a gene: 6. The CDR3 reads CSARPGLAGANEQYF. In nucleotides, the CDR3 is TGCAGTGCTAGGCCGGGACTAGCGGGAGCGAACGAGCAGTACTTC.

V gene TRBV4-3 combines with J gene TRBJ1-6, with 7 nucleotides matching TRBD1. V lost 6 bases to trimming and J lost 4 bases; unmatched junction nucleotides: 9. CDR3 length equals 16 residues. Germline V CDR1 and CDR2: LGHNA, YSLEER. Here the CDR3 reads CASSDGQASYNSPLHF. The CDR3 DNA follows: TGCGCCAGCAGTGACGGACAGGCGTCTTATAATTCACCCCTCCACTTT.

The chain has TRBV7-2 and TRBJ2-1, with D hard to call. CDR1 and CDR2 from the germline V gene are SGHTA and FQGNSA. V was pared by 0 bases and J by 10 bases, with 7 bases between. The CDR3 is 12 residues long. The DNA for the CDR3 is TGTGCCAGCAGCTTAGCGGACGGGGAGCAGTTCTTC. Translating gives CASSLADGEQFF.

The chain recombines TRBV29-1 with TRBJ2-3; 8 positions match TRBD2. The CDR3 sequence is 14 residues long. The V gene's germline CDR1 is SQVTM and CDR2 ANQGSEA. Losses at the gene ends were 3 bases for V and 6 bases for J; bases not matched to a gene: 8. The CDR3: CSVDLAGLGDTQYF. The CDR3 DNA is TGCAGCGTTGATTTAGCGGGATTGGGGGATACGCAGTATTTT.

The rearrangement links TRBV7-2 to TRBJ1-2; maybe TRBD1 (5 bases). The CDR3 runs 15 residues. Looked up from germline, CDR1 is SGHTA and CDR2 is FQGNSA. Trimming removed 5 bases at V and 5 bases at J, with 18 bases between. DNA for the CDR3: TGTGCCAGCAGCCAGGGAGAGGGGCACAATTATGGCTACACCTTC. Amino acids: CASSQGEGHNYGYTF.

The V call is TRBV5-1, the J call TRBJ2-5, with no clear D. Trimming shortened V by 4 bases and J by 5 bases, and 15 bases separated the two germline ends. Germline CDR1 SGHRS, CDR2 YFSETQ. The CDR3 has 14 residues. The CDR3 coding sequence is TGCGCCAGCAGCCTGGACGGCTCTGGGGAGACCCAGTACTTC. This codes for CASSLDGSGETQYF. The whole variable domain, filled in from reference TRBV5-1 and TRBJ2-5, reads KAGVTQTPRYLIKTRGQQVTLSCSPISGHRSVSWYQQTPGQGLQFLFEYFSETQRNKGNFPGRFSGRQFSNSRSEMNVSTLELGDSALYLCASSLDGSGETQYFGPGTRLLVL.

This clonotype came up a few times. V usage is TRBV7-9 and J usage is TRBJ2-5, with a tentative D call TRBD1 (6 bases). Trimming pared 2 bases from V and 2 bases from J, leaving 6 bases between. Germline V lookup: CDR1 SEHNR, CDR2 FQNEAQ (reference sequence). CDR3 length equals 13 residues. In DNA form, the CDR3 reads TGTGCCAGCAGCTTACAGGGGCAAGAGACCCAGTACTTC. It is translated as CASSLQGQETQYF.

This clonotype was counted many times. This chain links TRBV20-1 with TRBJ1-3; no firm D call. Trimming left V 3 bases short and J 0 bases short, with 6 bases between. The CDR3 is 13 amino acids. The V gene's germline CDR1 is DFQATT and CDR2 SNEGSKA (reference sequence). The CDR3 region has the DNA TGCAGTGCTAGCTCCGGCTCTGGAAACACCATATATTTT. This translates into CSASSGSGNTIYF.